A single sample is the source of the 5 T cell receptor beta chains below, sequenced in a study of cytotoxic CD8 clonotypes in ibrutinib-treated CLL. Repertoires were generated with immunoSEQ multiplex PCR, while TCRdb's copy carries only in-frame clones and drops some. The table lists some 200,000 clones, about 72% of them singletons. The sample here was PBMCs, taken after 24 months of ibrutinib treatment. The source is a human donor with chronic lymphocytic leukemia.

The rearrangement uses TRBV5-5 and TRBJ2-7, with no clear D. Between the trimmed V and J ends, which lost 2 bases and 0 bases, there was a span of 12 bases. CDR1 SGHKS and CDR2 YYEKEE come from the germline V gene (reference sequence). The CDR3 covers 15 residues. The DNA of the CDR3 is TGTGCCAGCAGCTTCTGGGGATCGGGCTCCTACGAGCAGTACTTC. Encoded protein: CASSFWGSGSYEQYF.

The chain uses TRBV5-1 and TRBJ1-5; D ambiguous. Trimming left V 1 base short and J 1 base short, with 9 bases between. The CDR3 extends over 15 amino acids. CDR1 and CDR2 (germline): SGHRS, YFSETQ. Here the CDR3 reads CASSLTGLSNQPQHF. The CDR3, as DNA: TGCGCCAGCAGCTTGACTGGGCTGAGCAATCAGCCCCAGCATTTT.

The CDR3 region has the DNA TGTGCCAGCAGTTTAAGGGGGCGGGAGACCCAGTACTTC. Encoded protein: CASSLRGRETQYF. The J gene is TRBJ2-5, the V gene TRBV27, with 7 bases aligning to TRBD1. Germline V CDR1 and CDR2: MNHEY, SMNVEV (reference sequence). CDR3 size: 13 residues. Trimming cost V 2 bases and J 5 bases; bases outside gene matches: 2.

This clone was detected a few times. V and J are TRBV30 and TRBJ2-1, with D unresolved. CDR1 is GTSNPN and CDR2 is SVGIG in the germline V gene (reference sequence). This CDR3 comprises 14 residues. Deletions cut 0 bases from V and 3 bases from J, with 9 bases between. The chain's CDR3 is CAWSVGSDYNEQFF. CDR3 bases: TGTGCCTGGAGTGTAGGGTCGGACTACAATGAGCAGTTCTTC.

V usage is TRBV5-4 and J usage is TRBJ2-5, with 14 bases that match TRBD2. This CDR3 has 16 amino acids. Germline trimming cut 4 bases from V and 5 bases from J; bases unmatched to any gene: 7. Germline V lookup: CDR1 SGHNT, CDR2 YYREEE (reference sequence). CDR3 region: CASSGPGLAGAETQYF. CDR3 nucleotides: TGTGCCAGCAGCGGACCGGGACTAGCGGGAGCTGAGACCCAGTACTTC.